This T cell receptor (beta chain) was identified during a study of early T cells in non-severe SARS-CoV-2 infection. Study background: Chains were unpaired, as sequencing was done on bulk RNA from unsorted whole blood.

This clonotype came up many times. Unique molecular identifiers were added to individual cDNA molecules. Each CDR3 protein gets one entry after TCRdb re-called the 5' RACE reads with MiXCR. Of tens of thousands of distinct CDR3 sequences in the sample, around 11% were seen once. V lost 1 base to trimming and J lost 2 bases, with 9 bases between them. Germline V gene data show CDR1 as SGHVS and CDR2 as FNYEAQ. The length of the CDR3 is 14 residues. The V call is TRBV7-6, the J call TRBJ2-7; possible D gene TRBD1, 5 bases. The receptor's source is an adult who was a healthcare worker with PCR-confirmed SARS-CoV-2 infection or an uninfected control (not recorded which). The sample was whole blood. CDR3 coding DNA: TGTGCCAGCAGCTTAGGGCAGGGAACCTACGAGCAGTACTTC. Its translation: CASSLGQGTYEQYF.